These 17 T cell receptor beta chains originate from one sample sequenced in a study of blood T cell repertoires in COVID-19. Here immunoSEQ multiplex PCR was the method, and the copy in TCRdb shows in-frame clones only, minus some. The sample consists of some 140,000 clones, 70% to 85% of them appearing once. Material: peripheral blood. The receptors derive from a man aged 55 to 69 with acute or convalescent COVID-19.

V is TRBV6-5 and J is TRBJ1-1, with D tentatively TRBD1 (5 bases). The germline gives CDR1 MNHEY, CDR2 SVGAGI. V was clipped by 10 bases and J by 4 bases, with 16 bases between them. The CDR3 contains 13 residues. The DNA of the CDR3 is TGTGCCACTTCGGGGCAGGGAGGCACTGAAGCTTTCTTT. Protein product: CATSGQGGTEAFF.

This rearrangement joins TRBV6-5 to TRBJ2-7, with 10 nucleotides matching TRBD2. The CDR3 runs to 14 residues. The V and J ends lost 10 bases and 7 bases, in that order; junction bases with no gene match: 13. The germline V gene has CDR1 MNHEY and CDR2 SVGAGI. In DNA, the CDR3 is TGTGCCATCAGGGCTAGCGGGAGTTTAAGGGAGCAGTACTTC. Protein sequence: CAIRASGSLREQYF.

The genes are TRBV7-9 and TRBJ1-6, with TRBD1 matching 8 bases. The CDR3 consists of 15 residues. V shed 3 bases and J 7 bases; nucleotides not matched to a gene: 5. CDR1 and CDR2 from the germline V gene are SEHNR and FQNEAQ (reference sequence). The CDR3: CASSFLRTGNSPLHF. In DNA form, the CDR3 reads TGTGCCAGCAGCTTTCTCCGGACAGGGAATTCACCCCTCCACTTT. Full variable domain (rest looked up from reference TRBV7-9 and TRBJ1-6): DTGVSQNPRHKITKRGQNVTFRCDPISEHNRLYWYRQTLGQGPEFLTYFQNEAQLEKSRLLSDRFSAERPKGSFSTLEIQRTEQGDSAMYLCASSFLRTGNSPLHFGNGTRLTVT.

This chain links TRBV6-5 with TRBJ2-7; 7 bases line up with TRBD1. Germline trimming cut 4 bases from V and 0 bases from J; bases unmatched to any gene: 6. This CDR3 spans 15 amino acids. Germline values: CDR1 MNHEY, CDR2 SVGAGI. This chain's CDR3 is CASSSPGDSSYEQYF. CDR3 in DNA: TGTGCCAGCAGTTCCCCAGGGGACAGCTCCTACGAGCAGTACTTC.

The V call is TRBV28, the J call TRBJ1-5; D may be TRBD1 (6 bases). Trimming took off 6 bases at V and 5 bases at J, with 17 bases between the two ends. The germline gives CDR1 MDHEN, CDR2 SYDVKM. The CDR3 runs 15 residues. The CDR3 coding sequence is TGTGCCAGCAGGGGGGCCGGGGTCGACTATCAGCCCCAGCATTTT. Its translation is CASRGAGVDYQPQHF.

Only one count was recorded for this clone. The gene calls are TRBV10-3 and TRBJ1-1, with 9 positions matching TRBD1. CDR3 length: 15 amino acids. With V trimmed by 6 bases and J by 0 bases, 5 bases remained unmatched. The germline V gene encodes CDR1 ENHRY and CDR2 SYGVKD. Here the CDR3 DNA reads TGTGCCATCAGGGCGGGACAGGGAATGAACACTGAAGCTTTCTTT. It translates to CAIRAGQGMNTEAFF.

The chain has TRBV29-1 and TRBJ2-7, with 10 nucleotides matching TRBD1. CDR1 is SQVTM and CDR2 is ANQGSEA in the germline V gene. The V segment lost 2 bases and the J segment 0 bases; nucleotides outside the gene matches: 4. The CDR3 is 15 residues long. CDR3 amino acids: CSVERRDRGSYEQYF. The CDR3 DNA sequence: TGCAGCGTTGAACGCCGGGACAGGGGCTCCTACGAGCAGTACTTC.

This clone was recorded once. The V and J genes are TRBV29-1 and TRBJ2-1; TRBD2 agrees at 7 bases. Per germline, CDR1 SQVTM and CDR2 ANQGSEA. The CDR3 runs to 14 residues. V trimming: 3 bases; J trimming: 3 bases; junction bases outside the gene matches: 5. This CDR3 reads CSVDPLADYNEQFF. The CDR3 coding sequence is TGCAGCGTTGACCCCCTAGCGGACTACAATGAGCAGTTCTTC.

This clone appeared once. The chain carries TRBV19 and TRBJ2-1, with TRBD1 matching 7 bases. J was trimmed by 8 bases and V by 7 bases; bases with no gene match: 8. Germline CDR1 is LNHDA and CDR2 is SQIVND (reference sequence). The CDR3 runs 13 residues. CDR3 sequence reads: CASKVTGADEQFF. DNA of the CDR3: TGTGCCAGTAAAGTCACAGGGGCGGATGAGCAGTTCTTC.

The rearrangement joins TRBV7-2 to TRBJ2-1, with a weak D call TRBD2 (5 bases). Between the trimmed V and J ends, which lost 0 bases and 4 bases, there was a span of 22 bases. Per germline, CDR1 SGHTA and CDR2 FQGNSA. There are 19 residues in the CDR3. The CDR3 DNA follows: TGTGCCAGCAGCTTAGCGGCGGGCCGCACACCTAAAGTATACAATGAGCAGTTCTTC. It is translated as CASSLAAGRTPKVYNEQFF.

This sequence joins TRBV30 and TRBJ1-1, with unresolved D. The ends were cut back, 4 bases at V and 2 bases at J, with 5 bases in the middle. CDR1 and CDR2 from the germline V gene are GTSNPN and SVGIG (reference sequence). The CDR3 covers 11 residues. The CDR3 reads CAWKRNTEAFF. DNA for the CDR3: TGTGCCTGGAAGAGAAACACTGAAGCTTTCTTT.

V is TRBV28 and J is TRBJ1-1, with 9 bases lining up with TRBD1. The CDR3 spans 14 residues. Germline CDR1 is MDHEN and CDR2 is SYDVKM. Trimming cost V 10 bases and J 5 bases; bases outside gene matches: 11. CDR3 DNA sequence: TGTGCCATCCAACAGGGGGCAAGAGGTACTGAAGCTTTCTTT. Translating gives CAIQQGARGTEAFF. Supplemented by reference TRBV28 and TRBJ1-1, the full variable domain reads DVKVTQSSRYLVKRTGEKVFLECVQDMDHENMFWYRQDPGLGLRLIYFSYDVKMKEKGDIPEGYSVSREKKERFSLILESASTNQTSMYLCAIQQGARGTEAFFGQGTRLTVV.

The gene calls are TRBV28 and TRBJ2-7; 7 bases match TRBD2. The CDR3 has 14 residues. The trim removed 5 bases at V and 5 bases at J, leaving 9 bases unmatched. Germline CDR1 MDHEN, CDR2 SYDVKM. Written as DNA, the CDR3 is TGTGCCAGCAGTCATAAGGGAGGGATGAACGAGCAGTACTTC. As protein: CASSHKGGMNEQYF.

Only one count was recorded for this clone. The chain is built from TRBV14 and TRBJ2-7; TRBD2 matches at 8 bases. V shed 4 bases, J shed 7 bases, and the junction held 12 bases outside the gene matches. Germline V CDR1 and CDR2: SGHDN, FVKESK. The CDR3 loop spans 15 amino acids. CDR3 bases: TGTGCCAGCAGCCGAGCGGGAGTCCCTTCTGGGGAGCAGTACTTC. Translating gives CASSRAGVPSGEQYF.

The V and J genes are TRBV7-8 and TRBJ2-7; D might be TRBD2 (5 bases). The germline gives CDR1 SGHVS, CDR2 FQNEAQ. Trimming cost V 1 base and J 0 bases, with 10 bases left between them. The CDR3 has 15 amino acids. This CDR3 reads CASSLGPGSSYEQYF. The CDR3 DNA follows: TGTGCCAGCAGCTTAGGTCCGGGAAGCTCCTACGAGCAGTACTTC.

The rearrangement uses TRBV19 and TRBJ2-1; tentatively, D is TRBD2 (7 bases). The CDR3 totals 13 residues. Germline V gives CDR1 LNHDA, CDR2 SQIVND (reference sequence). Trimming pared 4 bases from V and 10 bases from J, leaving 14 bases between. CDR3 sequence (DNA): TGTGCCAGTAGTACGCACAGGGAGGGCGAGCAGTTCTTC. Translating it yields CASSTHREGEQFF.

The V and J genes are TRBV3-1 (or the pseudogene TRBV3-2) and TRBJ1-5; weak D call: TRBD1 (6 bases). The V gene's germline CDR1 is LGHDT and CDR2 YNNKEL (reference sequence). The CDR3 is 15 amino acids. Trimming cost V 1 base and J 3 bases, with 10 bases left between them. CDR3 sequence: CASSQARDINQPQHF. The CDR3 nucleotides are TGTGCCAGCAGCCAAGCACGGGACATCAATCAGCCCCAGCATTTT.